This is a list of T cell receptor beta chains from one sample in a study of blood T cell repertoires in COVID-19. Some clones are missing from TCRdb's copy, which holds only in-frame ones; the method was immunoSEQ multiplex PCR. The sample contains about 160,000 clones, about 92% of which appear only once. What was sequenced was peripheral blood. The source is a young man with COVID-19, enrolled during active disease. CDR3s include the opening cysteine and the closing phenylalanine or tryptophan. Each record gives: clone size, D gene, V gene, J gene, CDR3 DNA, CDR3 protein. The D gene is left open where the match is weak. Not all rows give a size; the values are once, few, many and, for expanded clones, a class.

clone_size: .
d_call: .
v_call: TRBV27
j_call: TRBJ2-7
cdr3_nt: TGTGCCAGCAGTTTATCGTCGGGGGTTGACGAGCAGTACTTC
cdr3_aa: CASSLSSGVDEQYF

clone_size: .
d_call: TRBD2
v_call: TRBV5-1
j_call: TRBJ2-1
cdr3_nt: TGCGCCAGCAGCTTGGCGTTAACTAGCGCGACCTACAATGAGCAGTTCTTC
cdr3_aa: CASSLALTSATYNEQFF

clone_size: .
d_call: TRBD1
v_call: TRBV5-1
j_call: TRBJ2-1
cdr3_nt: TGCGCCAGCAGCCAGGGGGCTTACAATGAGCAGTTCTTC
cdr3_aa: CASSQGAYNEQFF

clone_size: once
d_call: .
v_call: TRBV19
j_call: TRBJ2-1
cdr3_nt: TGTGCCAGTAGTATGGAGCGGCCCTACAATGAGCAGTTCTTC
cdr3_aa: CASSMERPYNEQFF

clone_size: once
d_call: TRBD1
v_call: TRBV5-1
j_call: TRBJ1-2
cdr3_nt: TGCGCCAGCAGCGCCGGACAGGGGGGAGGCTACACCTTC
cdr3_aa: CASSAGQGGGYTF

clone_size: .
d_call: TRBD1
v_call: TRBV6-6
j_call: TRBJ1-2
cdr3_nt: TGTGCCAGCAACCCGGACAGGGGATATGGCTACACCTTC
cdr3_aa: CASNPDRGYGYTF

clone_size: .
d_call: .
v_call: TRBV28
j_call: TRBJ1-2
cdr3_nt: TGTGCCAGCATAGCTGGAATTATGGGAGAAAGAAATGGCTACACCTTC
cdr3_aa: CASIAGIMGERNGYTF

clone_size: few
d_call: TRBD1
v_call: TRBV9
j_call: TRBJ2-1
cdr3_nt: TGTGCCAGCAGCAACCGACAGGGGGTGTACAATGAGCAGTTCTTC
cdr3_aa: CASSNRQGVYNEQFF

clone_size: .
d_call: .
v_call: TRBV6-5
j_call: TRBJ1-1
cdr3_nt: TGTGCCAGCAGTTACGGGGGGGTGAACACTGAAGCTTTCTTT
cdr3_aa: CASSYGGVNTEAFF

clone_size: .
d_call: .
v_call: TRBV6-5
j_call: TRBJ2-7
cdr3_nt: TGTGCCAGCAGCCCCCCCCTTACCTACGAGCAGTACTTC
cdr3_aa: CASSPPLTYEQYF

clone_size: .
d_call: .
v_call: TRBV6-2/TRBV6-3
j_call: TRBJ2-5
cdr3_nt: TGTGCCAGCAGTTACTCTGGATCGGCGGGGACCCAGTACTTC
cdr3_aa: CASSYSGSAGTQYF

clone_size: .
d_call: TRBD2
v_call: TRBV4-3
j_call: TRBJ2-6
cdr3_nt: TGCGCCAGCAGCCAAGATACGATGTCCAGCGGGAGTTCTGCTGGGGCCAACGTCCTGACTTTC
cdr3_aa: CASSQDTMSSGSSAGANVLTF

clone_size: .
d_call: TRBD1
v_call: TRBV28
j_call: TRBJ2-5
cdr3_nt: TGTGCCAGCAGTATCCGGACAGGGAAAGAGACCCAGTACTTC
cdr3_aa: CASSIRTGKETQYF

clone_size: .
d_call: .
v_call: TRBV7-3
j_call: TRBJ2-2
cdr3_nt: TGTGCCAGCAGCTTATTGGCGGATATTAACACCGGGGAGCTGTTTTTT
cdr3_aa: CASSLLADINTGELFF

clone_size: .
d_call: TRBD1
v_call: TRBV19
j_call: TRBJ2-1
cdr3_nt: TGTGCCAGTAGTACGGACCAGGGGGCGAACAATGAGCAGTTCTTC
cdr3_aa: CASSTDQGANNEQFF

clone_size: .
d_call: TRBD1
v_call: TRBV18
j_call: TRBJ1-5
cdr3_nt: TGTGCCAGCTCACCACGGGTAGGGGGCGGCAATCAGCCCCAGCATTTT
cdr3_aa: CASSPRVGGGNQPQHF

clone_size: .
d_call: .
v_call: TRBV5-1
j_call: TRBJ1-2
cdr3_nt: TGCGCCAGCAGCGACGTGAGGTTGAACTATGGCTACACCTTC
cdr3_aa: CASSDVRLNYGYTF

clone_size: .
d_call: .
v_call: TRBV7-8
j_call: TRBJ1-3
cdr3_nt: TGTGCCAGCAGCTTAACTTCGCGGGCAGGATCTTTGCCGGGAAACACCATATATTTT
cdr3_aa: CASSLTSRAGSLPGNTIYF

clone_size: .
d_call: .
v_call: TRBV5-5
j_call: TRBJ1-1
cdr3_nt: TGTGCCAGCAGCTTCCTAAACACTGAAGCTTTCTTT
cdr3_aa: CASSFLNTEAFF

clone_size: .
d_call: .
v_call: TRBV13
j_call: TRBJ1-6
cdr3_nt: TGTGCCAGCAGCCTACAGGCTCAGGAAAATTCACCCCTCCACTTT
cdr3_aa: CASSLQAQENSPLHF

clone_size: .
d_call: .
v_call: TRBV2
j_call: TRBJ2-7
cdr3_nt: TGTGCCAGCTCTCGGGCAGGGTCCTACGAGCAGTACTTC
cdr3_aa: CASSRAGSYEQYF

clone_size: .
d_call: .
v_call: TRBV9
j_call: TRBJ1-4
cdr3_nt: TGTGCCAGCTCCGTAGGGGAGGGGCCTAATGAAAAACTGTTTTTT
cdr3_aa: CASSVGEGPNEKLFF

clone_size: .
d_call: .
v_call: TRBV28
j_call: TRBJ1-4
cdr3_nt: TGTGCCAGCAGTCCCCGGAGGCTTTGGGGTAATGAAAAACTGTTTTTT
cdr3_aa: CASSPRRLWGNEKLFF

clone_size: .
d_call: .
v_call: TRBV7-2
j_call: TRBJ2-5
cdr3_nt: TGTGCCAGCAGCTTAGGCCCAGGGGCACAAGAGACCCAGTACTTC
cdr3_aa: CASSLGPGAQETQYF

clone_size: .
d_call: .
v_call: TRBV6-2/TRBV6-3
j_call: TRBJ2-7
cdr3_nt: TGTGCCAGCAGTTACTCTGGCAGCTCCTACGAGCAGTACTTC
cdr3_aa: CASSYSGSSYEQYF

clone_size: .
d_call: TRBD1
v_call: TRBV5-4
j_call: TRBJ1-6
cdr3_nt: TGTGCCAGCAGCTTGGGGCAGGGGGCGCCGTCACTTGGACCCCTCCACTTT
cdr3_aa: CASSLGQGAPSLGPLHF

clone_size: once
d_call: TRBD1
v_call: TRBV10-3
j_call: TRBJ2-1
cdr3_nt: TGTGCCATCGGGGGACAGCAAGACAATGAGCAGTTCTTC
cdr3_aa: CAIGGQQDNEQFF

clone_size: once
d_call: TRBD1
v_call: TRBV5-4
j_call: TRBJ2-7
cdr3_nt: TGTGCCAGCAGCGGGGACAGCTTCTCCTACGAGCAGTACTTC
cdr3_aa: CASSGDSFSYEQYF

clone_size: .
d_call: .
v_call: TRBV12-3/TRBV12-4
j_call: TRBJ2-5
cdr3_nt: TGTGCCAGCAGTTTAGCGTATCTGCAGTACTTC
cdr3_aa: CASSLAYLQYF

clone_size: .
d_call: .
v_call: TRBV9
j_call: TRBJ2-3
cdr3_nt: TGTGCCAGCAGCGTTTACGAGACAGGCCTCACAGATACGCAGTATTTT
cdr3_aa: CASSVYETGLTDTQYF

clone_size: .
d_call: .
v_call: TRBV29-1
j_call: TRBJ2-1
cdr3_nt: TGCAGCGTTTTCCCTTTGCAGGGCCATGAGCAGTTCTTC
cdr3_aa: CSVFPLQGHEQFF

clone_size: .
d_call: TRBD2
v_call: TRBV5-1
j_call: TRBJ2-7
cdr3_nt: TGCGCCAGCACCGGACCAGCGGGAGTCTACGAGCAGTACTTC
cdr3_aa: CASTGPAGVYEQYF